Detailed here is one T cell receptor beta chain. The specificity of this receptor is unknown. Qualities for individual bases were not recorded, and no much larger clone is one base off. The entry originates in a study of T cell responses to AZD1222 COVID-19 vaccine (dated by TCRdb to about 2021). Regarding the research as a whole: AZD1222 recipients with second doses at about 4 weeks or about 12 weeks were pooled, because spike-specific TCR depth and breadth did not differ between schedules. TCR sequencing covered 230 or so trial participants: nearly 210 given two doses of AZD1222 and about 26 given two doses of MenACWY control vaccine. Enrollment into the trials was organized by age into subgroups of 18-55, 56-69 and 70-plus years, and those subgroups contained roughly 140, 27 and 60 TCR-sequenced participants, respectively. What the authors observed across the whole study: Reportedly, close to half of the unique spike-specific TCRs recognized epitopes lying outside the regions that are mutated in the B.1.351 and B.1.1.7 variants. Participants were mostly white British, with more females than males. The authors suggested clonal diversity may have been underestimated. Conclusions about previously exposed vaccinees were limited because only six AZD1222 recipients were SARS-CoV-2 seropositive at baseline. After two AZD1222 doses, both the breadth and the depth of spike-specific TCRs were significantly higher than at day 0 and than in MenACWY recipients. Because no day 14 peak-response samples were available, the repertoires could be characterized only after the peak T cell response. In the small 56-69-year group, the increase in depth fell short of significance, most likely because of low power. The whole spike protein was spanned by vaccine-associated CD4 TCRs, and dominant responses were seen in regions 160-218 and 743-854.

The germline V gene (reference sequence) provides CDR1 WNHNN and CDR2 SYGVQD. Here V drops 4 bases and J drops 8 bases, and the junction holds 10 bases not matched to any gene. Inclusive of the bounding cysteine and phenylalanine, the CDR3 is 15 residues long. Left in the record is the CDR3 DNA by itself, 45 bases read in frame from the first base. Per the publication, the time point label means: baseline before first vaccination. The vaccinee samples were drawn from two UK trials, COV001 and COV002, one of which was a single-blind randomized controlled phase 2/3 trial testing AZD1222 (ChAdOx1 nCoV-19) in healthy adults. Trial participant PBMC samples were collected at day 0 and day 28 after the second dose for TCRbeta chain sequencing. The CDR3 regions of human TCRbeta chains were analyzed by immunosequencing. The authors' pipeline ran thus. Repertoire TCRs were matched against a reference library of SARS-CoV-2-specific TCRs generated with the MIRA antigen-specificity platform. Breadth meant the fraction of unique TCRs that were SARS-CoV-2-associated, whereas depth meant the fraction of total T cells that were SARS-CoV-2-associated. Each spike-specific TCR was assigned to its reactive spike region and to a CD4 or CD8 class using the MIRA data. Log10-transformed breadth and depth values were compared by one-way ANOVA with Sidak's multiple comparisons tests. TCRdb re-hosts the immuneACCESS table, in-frame sequences only. Its copies lack some clones; in the studies checked, an unresolved V gene accounts for under half of them, and the cause for the rest is not known. V and J calls and clone size are as listed in that table; D and trimming were resolved from the DNA. This sample has more than 150,000 clones in its table, and 90% to 95% of those were observed once. The ten largest clones add up to 9.2% of the sample.

This clonotype was obtained from an adult in good health. The sequence links TRBV10-1 to TRBJ2-4; TRBD2 matches 8 bases in the middle. The sequencing here drew on peripheral blood, taken on day 0 of AZD1222 vaccination. The nucleotide sequence reads as follows: TGCGCCAGCAGTGCTGACCGGGAGGGCCGGTACATTCAGTACTTC. This is translated as CASSADREGRYIQYF.